A single sample gave rise to the 4 T cell receptor beta chains below, sequenced in a study of T cell clusters in autoimmune cytopenias. Each sample's input was around 270 ng genomic DNA, 35,000 to 40,000 genome equivalents. One tube held mixed TRB-A and TRB-B primer pools for touch-down PCR. Using the multiplex PCR reads, TCRdb records one entry per CDR3 protein without DNA. The sample table includes 580 or so distinct CDR3 sequences. Source material: peripheral blood. These TCRs come from a human donor with an autoimmune cytopenia or autoimmune hepatitis (not recorded which).

This clonotype is identified as medium-sized from frequency. This chain joins TRBV29-1 and TRBJ1-4; TCRdb picks TRBD1, but there is no DNA to check that call. CDR1 and CDR2 from the germline V gene are SQVTM and ANQGSEA. The CDR3 spans 14 residues. This CDR3 is CSAGAGGTNEKLFF.

This sequence joins TRBV12-3 or TRBV12-4 and TRBJ2-3. This CDR3 is built from 17 residues. The CDR3 sequence is CASSLGLALKSTDTQYF.

V is TRBV20-1 and J is TRBJ1-2; the D call from TCRdb, TRBD1, cannot be confirmed without DNA. CDR3 length: 14 amino acids. Germline V lookup: CDR1 DFQATT, CDR2 SNEGSKA (reference sequence). CDR3 region: CSARNDRNNYGYTF.

The V call is TRBV12-3 or TRBV12-4, the J call TRBJ2-1; TCRdb gives TRBD1 as the D gene, but with no DNA this cannot be confirmed. The CDR3 consists of 14 residues. CDR3 amino acids: CASSYGGRYNKQFF.